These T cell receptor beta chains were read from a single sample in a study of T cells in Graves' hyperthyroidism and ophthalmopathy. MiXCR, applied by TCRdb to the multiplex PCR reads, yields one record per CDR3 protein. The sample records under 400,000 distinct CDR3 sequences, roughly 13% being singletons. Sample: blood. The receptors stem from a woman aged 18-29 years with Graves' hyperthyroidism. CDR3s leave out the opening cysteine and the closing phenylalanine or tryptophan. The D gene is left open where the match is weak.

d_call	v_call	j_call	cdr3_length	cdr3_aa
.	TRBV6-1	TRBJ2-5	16	ASSTAGAGRRVQETQY
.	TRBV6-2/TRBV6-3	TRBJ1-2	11	ARKTGWLDGYT
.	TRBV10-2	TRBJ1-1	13	ASSEEGNKNTEAF
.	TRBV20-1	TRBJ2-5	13	SASVAHDYQETQY
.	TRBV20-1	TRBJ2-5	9	SAARGETQY
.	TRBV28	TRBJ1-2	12	ASSRDGGWDGYT
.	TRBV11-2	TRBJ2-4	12	ASSLESSVPIQY
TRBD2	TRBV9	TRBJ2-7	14	ASSVEPAGGPYEQY
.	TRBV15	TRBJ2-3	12	ATSNPSGTDTQY
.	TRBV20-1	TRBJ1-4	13	SARDQDRSNEKLF
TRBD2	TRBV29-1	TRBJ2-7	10	SVELPGGEQY
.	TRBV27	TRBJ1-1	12	ASSNPDKNTEAF
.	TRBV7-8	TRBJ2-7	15	ASTLPLRTRRSSEQY
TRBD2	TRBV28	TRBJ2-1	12	ASSLPGLAGVKF
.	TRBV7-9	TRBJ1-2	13	ASSLGGEANYGYT
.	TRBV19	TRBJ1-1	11	ASSIGEKTEAF
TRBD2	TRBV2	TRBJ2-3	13	ASTGLAGDVGTQY
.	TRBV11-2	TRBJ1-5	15	ASSLRSSTAVNQPQH
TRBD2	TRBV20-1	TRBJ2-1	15	SAAGGFGRGTYNEQF
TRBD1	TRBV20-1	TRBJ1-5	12	SARLTGVSQPQH
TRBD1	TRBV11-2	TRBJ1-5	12	ASSRTGGNQPQH
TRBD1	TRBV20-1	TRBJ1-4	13	SARPTGGTNEKLF
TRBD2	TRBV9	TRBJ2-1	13	ASSRGGLGSNEQF
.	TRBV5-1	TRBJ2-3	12	ASSLEAVGDTQY
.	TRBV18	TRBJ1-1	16	ASSPFMGRGLLGSEAF
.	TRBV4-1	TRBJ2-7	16	ASSQDGGTARLVDEQY
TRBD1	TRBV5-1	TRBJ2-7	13	ASSLRQGDGYEQY
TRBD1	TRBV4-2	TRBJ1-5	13	ASSHSDRVDQPQH
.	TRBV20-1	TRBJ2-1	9	SARAVYEQF
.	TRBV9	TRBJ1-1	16	ASSVEGVGGLSNTEAF
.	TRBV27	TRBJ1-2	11	ASSLTANYGYT
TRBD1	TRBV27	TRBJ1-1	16	ASSLPSHPGQGDTEAF
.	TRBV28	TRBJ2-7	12	ASSLQGSPYEQY
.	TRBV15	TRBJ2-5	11	ATSRDQGWTQY
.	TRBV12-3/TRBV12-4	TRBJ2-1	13	ASSFGSVVDNEQF
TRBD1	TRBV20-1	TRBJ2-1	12	SANRDSSYNEQF
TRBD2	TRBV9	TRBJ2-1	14	ASSVASGGAYNEQF
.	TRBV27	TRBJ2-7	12	ASSLSLGSYEQY
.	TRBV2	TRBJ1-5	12	ASSDSVLSQPQH
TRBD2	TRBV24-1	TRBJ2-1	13	ATSDPPAGEDEQF
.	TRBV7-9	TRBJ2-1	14	ASSLTGTGTYNEQF
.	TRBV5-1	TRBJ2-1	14	AGRRSAVSSYNEQF
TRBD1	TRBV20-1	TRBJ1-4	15	SARDGAGGATNEKLF
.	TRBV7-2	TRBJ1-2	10	ASSLGGVGYT
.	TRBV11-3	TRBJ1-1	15	ASSLTGPLRLNTEAF
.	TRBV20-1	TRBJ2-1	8	SAERGEQF
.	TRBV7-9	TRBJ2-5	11	ASRNGMQETQY
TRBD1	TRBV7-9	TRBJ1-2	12	ASSFTGGAHGYT
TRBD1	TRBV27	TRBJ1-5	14	ASSPRDRMRDQPQH
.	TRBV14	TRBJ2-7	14	ASSQNGIGTSYEQY
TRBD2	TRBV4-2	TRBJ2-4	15	ASSHLAGGDLINIQY
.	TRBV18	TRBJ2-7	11	ASSPNRDYEQY
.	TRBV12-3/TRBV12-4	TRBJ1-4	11	ASSFQVEEKLF
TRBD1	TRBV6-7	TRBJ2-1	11	ANRGTGVNEQF
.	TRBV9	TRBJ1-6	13	ASSVVDKLDSPPH